This T cell receptor (beta chain) was sequenced for a study of blood T cells in healthy people across ages. Germline assignment: CDR1 LNHNV and CDR2 YYDKDF (reference sequence). V was clipped by 1 base and J by 1 base, with 7 bases between them. The CDR3 spans 15 residues. Staff drew approximately 9.7 milliliters of peripheral blood from each donor. Primed by a sample-barcoded 5' primer and a J-beta primer mix, a second PCR proceeded for 7 to 11 cycles. A single record per CDR3 protein comes from TCRdb applying MiXCR to the 5' RACE reads. Of over a million distinct CDR3 sequences listed, 20% to 25% are singletons. These same records also appear under a second study, on T cells of mothers and their children.

This rearrangement joins TRBV15 to TRBJ2-2, with a weak D call TRBD1 (5 bases). Source material: blood. The receptor was derived from a girl between 2 and 10 years old in good health. The CDR3: CATSRVTVNTGELFF. The CDR3 DNA follows: TGTGCCACCAGCAGAGTGACAGTGAACACCGGGGAGCTGTTTTTT.